This T cell receptor delta chain was captured in a study of gamma-delta chains in newborns, infants, children. TCRdb re-processed the reads using CATT. The data contain under 7,000 delta-chain clones, around 11% of them singletons. Of note for this clone: Germline and junction disagree at one end, which may indicate a read error. Different DNA sequences within this sample yield the same CDR3.

Germline values: CDR1 GEAIGNYY, CDR2 EKD. The CDR3 sequence is 18 residues long. The rearrangement links TRDV2 to TRDJ1; D is unclear. The clonotype was recovered from a child who was a newborn, infant or young child, either healthy, febrile or measles-vaccinated (not recorded which). The sample taken for sequencing was blood. CDR3 sequence: CACDTVGLTVHYTDKLIF. The CDR3 nucleotides read TGTGCCTGTGACACGGTCGGACTGACGGTCCACTACACCGATAAACTCATCTTC.